The entry below describes one T cell receptor (beta chain). With UMIs, 5'RACE template switching was used to make TCR beta cDNA. TCRdb re-called the 5' RACE reads and shows each CDR3 protein once, DNA omitted. The sample holds about 550,000 distinct CDR3 sequences. These data come from a study of T cells expressing NK-cell markers. Germline CDR1 and CDR2: MGHDK and SYGVNS. The length of the CDR3 is 13 residues. The TCR comes from a man aged 18-30 years in good health. The V gene is TRBV25-1, the J gene TRBJ2-7. Sequencing used blood T cells: a sorted CD56 or NKG2C T cell subset, CD4+ or CD8+ T cells, or bulk PBMC T cells (not recorded which). The CDR3 here is CASSGSVSYEQYF.